This T cell receptor (beta chain) was identified during a study of molecular identifiers for immune sequencing clone quantification. Libraries from naive CD8 cells were generated from 20,000 to 1,000,000 sorted cells (with 10%, 30% or 50% RNA). Naive CD8 T cell sorting was performed on the CD8+CD4-CCR7+CD45RA+ phenotype. TCR libraries were built in bulk with a published protocol and specific TCR primers. TCRdb re-derived calls from the PCR reads in MiXCR, one entry per CDR3 protein. This table has 40,000 to 45,000 distinct CDR3 sequences, 24% appearing once. The table lists this clonotype with many counts. Deletions cut 5 bases from V and 1 base from J, with 13 bases between. Germline V CDR1 and CDR2: SEHNR, FQNEAQ (reference sequence). The CDR3 covers 15 residues.

The chain carries TRBV7-9 and TRBJ2-3; a possible D gene is TRBD1 (5 bases). This receptor was obtained from a human donor in good health. Some libraries in this study had Jurkat cell RNA spiked in. The sequenced sample was naive CD8+ T cells from blood, with Jurkat cell RNA spiked in. Subset specified: FACS-sorted CD8+CD4-CCR7+CD45RA+ naive T cells. This chain's CDR3 is CASSPYRSRTDTQYF. Here the CDR3 DNA reads TGTGCCAGCAGCCCTTACAGGTCCCGCACAGATACGCAGTATTTT.